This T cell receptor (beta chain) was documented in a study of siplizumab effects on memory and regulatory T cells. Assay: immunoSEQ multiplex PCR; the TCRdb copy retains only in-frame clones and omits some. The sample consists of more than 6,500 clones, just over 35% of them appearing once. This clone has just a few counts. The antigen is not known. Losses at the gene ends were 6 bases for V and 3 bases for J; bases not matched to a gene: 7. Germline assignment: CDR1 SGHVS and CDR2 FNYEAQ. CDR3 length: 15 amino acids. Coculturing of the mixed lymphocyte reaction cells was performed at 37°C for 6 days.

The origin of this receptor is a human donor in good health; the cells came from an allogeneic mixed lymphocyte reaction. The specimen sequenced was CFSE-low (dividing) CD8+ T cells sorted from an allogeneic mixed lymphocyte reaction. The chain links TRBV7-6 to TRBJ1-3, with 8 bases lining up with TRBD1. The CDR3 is CASSSLQGGGNTIYF. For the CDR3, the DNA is TGTGCCAGCAGTTCGCTACAGGGGGGTGGAAACACCATATATTTT.